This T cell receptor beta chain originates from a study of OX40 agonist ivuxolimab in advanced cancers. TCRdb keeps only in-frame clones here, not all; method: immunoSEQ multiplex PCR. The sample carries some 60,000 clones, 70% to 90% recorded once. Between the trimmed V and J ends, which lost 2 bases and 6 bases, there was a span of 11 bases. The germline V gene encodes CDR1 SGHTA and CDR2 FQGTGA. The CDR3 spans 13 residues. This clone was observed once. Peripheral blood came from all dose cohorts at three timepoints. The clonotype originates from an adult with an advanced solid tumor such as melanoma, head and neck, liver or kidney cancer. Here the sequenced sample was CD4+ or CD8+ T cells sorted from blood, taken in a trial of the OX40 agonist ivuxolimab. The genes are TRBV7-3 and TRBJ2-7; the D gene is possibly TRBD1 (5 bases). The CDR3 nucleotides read TGTGCCAGCAGCTTATCGAGTAGGGGCGAGCAGTACTTC. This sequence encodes CASSLSSRGEQYF.